These 21 T cell receptor beta chains originate from one sample sequenced in a study of T-cell memory formation after mild COVID-19. Each CDR3 protein is one row after TCRdb ran MiXCR on the 5' RACE reads. The sample records approximately 250,000 distinct CDR3 sequences, around 15% being singletons. The material sequenced was PBMCs or a T cell subset sorted from them (not recorded which). All receptors derive from a man younger than 35 who had mild COVID-19 (a few samples of this study predate the infection). Cell type and time point are not known.

The chain recombines TRBV19 with TRBJ2-7; TRBD2 aligns across 7 bases. Germline CDR1 LNHDA, CDR2 SQIVND (reference sequence). The CDR3 consists of 13 residues. V trimming: 8 bases; J trimming: 3 bases; junction bases outside the gene matches: 7. The CDR3 DNA reads TGTGCCAGTTCAGCGGGGTTATACTACGAGCAGTACGTC. It yields the protein CASSAGLYYEQYV.

In its sample, this clonotype was seen a few times. In DNA, the CDR3 is TGTGCCAGCTCACCACGCGGCAGGGGGCTAATTGGGGAGCAGTACTTC. Translating gives CASSPRGRGLIGEQYF. This chain joins TRBV18 and TRBJ2-7; TRBD1 matches at 8 bases. The V gene's germline CDR1 is KGHSH and CDR2 LQKENI. The CDR3 loop spans 16 amino acids. Trimming at V came to 1 base and at J to 7 bases, leaving 12 bases not matched to a gene.

In this sample, this clonotype turned up a few times. This chain connects TRBV7-6 to TRBJ2-7; 11 bases are a match to TRBD2. V was clipped by 6 bases and J by 1 base; unmatched bases: 5. The CDR3 is made up of 15 amino acids. The V gene's germline CDR1 is SGHVS and CDR2 FNYEAQ. The CDR3 is CASRQGLADSYEQYF. In DNA form, the CDR3 reads TGTGCCAGCAGACAGGGACTAGCGGATTCCTACGAGCAGTACTTC.

This clonotype has at least ten counts. The J gene is TRBJ2-5, the V gene TRBV20-1, with 9 positions matching TRBD1. The CDR3 has 13 amino acids. With V trimmed by 6 bases and J by 5 bases, 7 bases remained unmatched. Looked up from germline, CDR1 is DFQATT and CDR2 is SNEGSKA (reference sequence). This chain's CDR3 is CSAGGQGSETQYF. CDR3 DNA: TGCAGTGCGGGGGGACAGGGATCGGAGACCCAGTACTTC.

The chain has TRBV20-1 and TRBJ1-6; D gene unclear. The CDR3 covers 13 residues. The germline gives CDR1 DFQATT, CDR2 SNEGSKA (reference sequence). The CDR3 region is CARPRRAGSPLHF. DNA of the CDR3: TGCGCGAGGCCACGCCGGGCCGGGTCACCCCTCCACTTT.

There are many counts of this clonotype. The gene calls are TRBV12-3 or TRBV12-4 and TRBJ1-2, with D uncertain. V was pared by 2 bases and J by 3 bases, with 13 bases between. This CDR3 has 15 residues. The CDR3 spells CASSLKVNSDYGYTF. The CDR3 DNA reads TGTGCCAGCAGTTTAAAGGTGAACTCGGACTATGGCTACACCTTC.

This clonotype has a handful of counts. This sequence joins TRBV12-3 or TRBV12-4 and TRBJ2-2; tentative D call: TRBD2 (5 bases). The CDR3 length is 14 residues. V was cut by 6 bases and J by 0 bases, with 8 bases left in between. As DNA, the CDR3 is TGTGCCAGCAGACAACTAGCGAACACCGGGGAGCTGTTTTTT. Translated, it gives CASRQLANTGELFF.

This chain joins TRBV6-2 or TRBV6-3 and TRBJ1-2, with 7 bases lining up with TRBD1. Germline V gene data show CDR1 as MNHEY and CDR2 as SVGEGT. J lost 4 bases, V lost 6 bases, and 11 bases had no gene match. The CDR3 totals 15 residues. The CDR3 nucleotides read TGTGCCAGCAGACCCAAGGGACAGCCTGTCTATGGCTACACCTTC. As protein: CASRPKGQPVYGYTF.

This chain joins TRBV12-3 or TRBV12-4 and TRBJ2-1; D remains unclear. This CDR3 spans 12 amino acids. Trimming cost V 3 bases and J 9 bases, with 9 bases left between them. CDR3 region: CASSFGVPEQFF. In DNA, the CDR3 is TGTGCCAGCAGTTTTGGGGTTCCTGAGCAGTTCTTC.

The V and J genes are TRBV4-1 and TRBJ2-7; D is possibly TRBD1 (6 bases). Deletions cut 5 bases from V and 2 bases from J, with 16 bases between. Germline V gives CDR1 MGHRA, CDR2 YSYEKL. The CDR3 has 15 residues. CDR3 DNA sequence: TGCGCCAGCAGCTCCCCCCCAGAGGGGGCCTACGAGCAGTACTTC. Encoded protein: CASSSPPEGAYEQYF.

This clonotype was observed a few times. This chain uses TRBV7-8 with TRBJ1-4, with a weak D call TRBD1 (6 bases). The CDR3 consists of 15 residues. The V end was cut by 5 bases, the J end by 7 bases, with 17 bases between. Germline values: CDR1 SGHVS, CDR2 FQNEAQ. The CDR3 region has the DNA TGTGCCAGCAGCCTAGGGGGAGGTCGAGGTGAAAAACTGTTTTTT. The encoded protein is CASSLGGGRGEKLFF.

This CDR3 is CASSRGGGDGYTF. The CDR3 nucleotides read TGTGCCAGCAGCCGCGGTGGGGGGGATGGCTACACCTTC. The V call is TRBV7-3, the J call TRBJ1-2; maybe TRBD1 (5 bases). This CDR3 is built from 13 residues. The ends were cut back, 5 bases at V and 6 bases at J, with 13 bases in the middle. Germline lookup yields CDR1 SGHTA and CDR2 FQGTGA.

This clonotype was counted at least ten times. The V and J genes are TRBV6-2 or TRBV6-3 and TRBJ1-5, with TRBD1 matching over 7 bases. The CDR3 is 18 amino acids. Germline CDR1 is MNHEY and CDR2 is SVGEGT. V shed 7 bases and J 0 bases; nucleotides not matched to a gene: 15. CDR3 sequence: CASTSRDRLTYSNQPQHF. For the CDR3, the DNA is TGTGCCAGCACCTCCCGGGACAGACTAACGTATAGCAATCAGCCCCAGCATTTT.

This clonotype was recorded at least ten times. The chain couples TRBV5-1 to TRBJ2-2; D not resolved. The germline V gene encodes CDR1 SGHRS and CDR2 YFSETQ. V was shortened by 0 bases and J by 2 bases, with 11 bases between the two germline ends. CDR3 size: 16 residues. This CDR3 is CASSLVSGRNTGELFF. In nucleotides, the CDR3 is TGCGCCAGCAGCTTGGTATCAGGCCGAAACACCGGGGAGCTGTTTTTT.

This chain joins TRBV12-3 or TRBV12-4 and TRBJ2-1, with TRBD2 matching 8 bases. The CDR3 sequence is 13 residues long. Unmatched junction bases numbered 6, after V lost 10 bases and J lost 4 bases. The CDR3 DNA reads TGTGCCATCGACCAGCGGGGGTACAATGAGCAGTTCTTC. Translating it yields CAIDQRGYNEQFF.

The chain employs TRBV7-6 and TRBJ2-1; 11 bases are shared with TRBD2. CDR3 length equals 17 residues. V lost 2 bases and J lost 4; bases outside the gene matches: 7. Per germline, CDR1 SGHVS and CDR2 FNYEAQ. CDR3 protein: CASSLQTSGVVYNEQFF. CDR3 nucleotide sequence: TGTGCCAGCAGCTTACAGACTAGCGGGGTCGTGTACAATGAGCAGTTCTTC.

In its sample, this clonotype was seen a few times. In DNA form, the CDR3 reads TGTGCCAGCAGCTTTCGCCCCTTACTTACCGGGGAGCTGTTTTTT. Translating gives CASSFRPLLTGELFF. V and J are TRBV7-2 and TRBJ2-2, with D unresolved. This CDR3 region has 15 residues. V was cut by 3 bases and J by 5 bases, with 13 bases left in between. Germline-derived CDR1 and CDR2 are SGHTA and FQGNSA.

The chain has TRBV6-2 or TRBV6-3 and TRBJ2-7; the match to TRBD1 covers 8 bases. This CDR3 contains 14 residues. The germline V gene encodes CDR1 MNHEY and CDR2 SVGEGT. V lost 2 bases and J lost 6; bases outside the gene matches: 6. The CDR3 DNA reads as TGTGCCAGCAGTTACACCCCAGGGGGCAGCGAGCAGTACGTC. It codes for CASSYTPGGSEQYV.

This clonotype has just a few counts. The rearrangement links TRBV7-2 to TRBJ1-5, with D possibly being TRBD1 (5 bases). This CDR3 spans 14 amino acids. Trimming removed 5 bases at V and 7 bases at J, with 15 bases between. Germline CDR1 is SGHTA and CDR2 is FQGNSA. Written as DNA, the CDR3 is TGTGCCAGCAGCGTTATGAGGGGCGAGCAGCCCCAGCATTTT. Protein: CASSVMRGEQPQHF.

V gene TRBV7-2 combines with J gene TRBJ2-7; either TRBD1 or TRBD2 may supply D (5 bases each). Germline CDR1 reads SGHTA; CDR2 reads FQGNSA. Trimming pared 1 base from V and 7 bases from J, leaving 17 bases between. This CDR3 region has 15 residues. CDR3 in amino acids: CASSLVVGRVIEQYF. CDR3 DNA: TGTGCCAGCAGCTTAGTCGTGGGACGGGTAATAGAGCAGTACTTC.

This clonotype showed up just a few times. This rearrangement joins TRBV5-1 to TRBJ2-1; 8 nucleotides line up with TRBD2. The length of the CDR3 is 16 residues. Per the germline V gene, CDR1 is SGHRS and CDR2 is YFSETQ. J lost 0 bases, V lost 4 bases, and 6 bases had no gene match. CDR3 sequence: CASSSRGGSSYNEQFF. DNA of the CDR3: TGCGCCAGCAGCAGTCGGGGGGGAAGCTCCTACAATGAGCAGTTCTTC.